The present TCR beta chain was sequenced within a study of glioma-infiltrating T cells after dendritic cell vaccination. Points from the study as a whole: Longer survival after dendritic cell vaccination followed higher pretreatment TIL content. Only a small number of patients had complete blood and tumor samples.

Profiled with immunoSEQ multiplex PCR; TCRdb holds only in-frame clones, not every one. The repertoire includes under 100,000 clones, about four fifths of them detected once, and less than 7% sits in the top ten. As regards this clone: Its matching antigen is unknown.

Per the germline V gene, CDR1 is SGHKS and CDR2 is YYEKEE (reference sequence). V lost 3 bases and J lost 6; bases outside the gene matches: 7. The CDR3 runs to 15 residues. This TCR was recovered from a human donor with glioblastoma. The gene calls are TRBV5-5 and TRBJ2-2; 8 nucleotides agree with TRBD2. The sequencing here drew on blood, taken before dendritic cell vaccination. In nucleotides, the CDR3 is TGTGCCAGCAGCTCCAGCGGGGGACCCCCCGGGGAGCTGTTTTTT. Protein product: CASSSSGGPPGELFF.